A selection of T cell receptor beta chains follows, all from one sample in a study of T cells in localized non-small cell lung cancer. Using immunoSEQ multiplex PCR, the repertoire was profiled, and TCRdb retains in-frame clones only, with some absent. The repertoire holds fewer than 100,000 clones, with 75% to 85% as singletons. This specimen consisted of peripheral blood, obtained before any cancer treatment. Every receptor here comes from an older female donor with stage I lung adenocarcinoma. Each CDR3 is given with its conserved first and last residue. Fields, in order: J gene, V gene, clone size, D gene, CDR3 protein, CDR3 DNA. D genes are given only for firm matches. Only some rows state a clone size, as once, few, many or a class for expanded clones.

TRBJ1-2 | TRBV6-1 | - | - | CASSEMDRYNYGYTF | TGTGCCAGCAGTGAAATGGACCGATATAACTATGGCTACACCTTC
TRBJ2-3 | TRBV5-6 | - | TRBD2 | CASSALFSGGATDTQYF | TGTGCCAGCAGCGCTCTTTTTAGCGGGGGGGCAACAGATACGCAGTATTTT
TRBJ1-4 | TRBV4-3 | - | TRBD1 | CASSHLAPGQGEKLFF | TGCGCCAGCAGCCATTTGGCGCCGGGACAGGGGGAAAAACTGTTTTTT
TRBJ2-1 | TRBV10-3 | - | TRBD2 | CAIGVRLADNNEQFF | TGTGCCATCGGGGTGCGGCTAGCGGACAACAATGAGCAGTTCTTC
TRBJ1-5 | TRBV15 | - | TRBD1 | CATSRGQGASNQPQHF | TGTGCCACCAGCAGGGGACAGGGGGCTAGCAATCAGCCCCAGCATTTT
TRBJ2-1 | TRBV11-2 | few | TRBD2 | CASSLSPGGIYNEQFF | TGTGCCAGCAGCTTATCCCCGGGAGGGATCTACAATGAGCAGTTCTTC
TRBJ2-7 | TRBV5-1 | few | - | CASSLSVSAEQYF | TGCGCCAGCAGCTTGAGTGTATCTGCCGAGCAGTACTTC
TRBJ2-1 | TRBV4-2 | - | TRBD2 | CASSPGLAGLNNEQFF | TGTGCCAGCAGCCCGGGACTAGCGGGGCTAAACAATGAGCAGTTCTTC
TRBJ2-5 | TRBV30 | few | TRBD2 | CAWSPLAGGGETQYF | TGTGCCTGGAGTCCACTAGCGGGGGGAGGAGAGACCCAGTACTTC
TRBJ2-3 | TRBV11-2 | - | - | CASSLQTADWAGTDTQYF | TGTGCCAGCAGCTTACAAACCGCCGACTGGGCGGGCACAGATACGCAGTATTTT
TRBJ2-2 | TRBV5-1 | - | TRBD2 | CATASSGRLGTGELFF | TGCGCCACCGCCTCCAGCGGGAGACTCGGGACCGGGGAGCTGTTTTTT
TRBJ1-4 | TRBV7-9 | few | - | CASSWRSGAGEKLFF | TGTGCCAGCAGCTGGCGGTCGGGGGCTGGCGAAAAACTGTTTTTT
TRBJ1-1 | TRBV5-4 | - | TRBD1 | CASSLGGGGIMNTEAFF | TGTGCCAGCAGCTTGGGAGGGGGCGGAATTATGAACACTGAAGCTTTCTTT
TRBJ2-3 | TRBV21-1 | - | - | CASSNGQGVSTDTQYF | TGTGCCAGCAGCAACGGACAGGGGGTGAGCACAGATACGCAGTATTTT
TRBJ2-1 | TRBV5-1 | - | TRBD1 | CASSKGTTGADNEQFF | TGCGCCAGCAGCAAGGGAACCACAGGGGCGGACAATGAGCAGTTCTTC
TRBJ2-1 | TRBV9 | - | TRBD2 | CASSVGAQAGGEVF | TGTGCCAGCAGCGTAGGGGCTCAAGCGGGAGGTGAGGTCTTC
TRBJ1-1 | TRBV30 | - | - | CAWAYQAMNTEAFF | TGTGCCTGGGCGTACCAGGCCATGAACACTGAAGCTTTCTTT
TRBJ2-4 | TRBV5-4 | - | TRBD1 | CASSGTGDNIQYF | TGTGCCAGCAGCGGGACAGGGGATAACATTCAGTACTTC
TRBJ2-7 | TRBV19 | - | - | CASSPQGLAGRYEQYF | TGTGCCAGTAGCCCTCAGGGCCTGGCGGGACGCTACGAGCAGTACTTC
TRBJ2-7 | TRBV30 | - | - | CAWSRVAEQYF | TGTGCCTGGAGTAGGGTCGCCGAGCAGTACTTC
TRBJ1-1 | TRBV6-5 | few | - | CASSYSKGANTEAFF | TGTGCCAGCAGTTACTCGAAAGGGGCCAACACTGAAGCTTTCTTT
TRBJ1-1 | TRBV6-1 | - | - | CASSEAREGSRTEAFF | TGTGCCAGCAGTGAAGCAAGGGAAGGTTCAAGGACTGAAGCTTTCTTT
TRBJ2-7 | TRBV7-2 | - | TRBD1 | CASSPIGQGAGEEQYF | TGTGCCAGCAGCCCCATTGGACAGGGGGCAGGGGAAGAGCAGTACTTC
TRBJ1-2 | TRBV5-1 | - | - | CASSPDGGLREGYTF | TGCGCCAGCAGCCCAGATGGGGGGCTGAGAGAAGGCTACACCTTC
TRBJ1-2 | TRBV7-9 | - | - | CASSVRGTGNYGYTF | TGTGCCAGCAGCGTCAGGGGTACGGGTAACTATGGCTACACCTTC
TRBJ2-5 | TRBV7-2 | few | - | CASSLIPADYQETQYF | TGTGCCAGCAGCTTAATCCCAGCGGATTACCAAGAGACCCAGTACTTC
TRBJ2-5 | TRBV18 | - | - | CASSPPVAQTFGTQYF | TGTGCCAGCTCACCACCGGTCGCCCAGACCTTCGGGACCCAGTACTTC
TRBJ1-1 | TRBV5-1 | - | - | CASSLEPDTEAFF | TGCGCCAGCAGCTTGGAGCCGGACACTGAAGCTTTCTTT
TRBJ2-1 | TRBV5-4 | - | TRBD2 | CASSLVAGVYNEQFF | TGTGCCAGCAGCTTGGTAGCGGGAGTTTACAATGAGCAGTTCTTC
TRBJ1-2 | TRBV28 | once | - | CASKVSGYNGYTF | TGTGCCAGCAAAGTCTCGGGATACAATGGCTACACCTTC
TRBJ2-7 | TRBV1 | once | - | CTILPTSYYEQYF | TGCACCATTTTACCTACCTCTTACTACGAGCAGTACTTC
TRBJ1-2 | TRBV7-2 | - | - | CASSLGPWGPPMGNYGYTF | TGTGCCAGCAGCTTAGGCCCGTGGGGACCGCCGATGGGGAACTATGGCTACACCTTC